This T cell receptor beta chain stems from a study of blood T cell repertoires in COVID-19. Two consecutive negative NP/OP PCR tests, clearance, or resolved symptoms defined Cohort 3 recovery. This table comes from immunoSEQ multiplex PCR, and its TCRdb copy is limited to in-frame clones, with some not included. The sample gives 150,000 to 200,000 clones, 65% to 85% of which show up once; 10% to 15% is in the top ten. Germline V CDR1 and CDR2: SGHRS, YFSETQ. V shed 5 bases and J 3 bases; nucleotides not matched to a gene: 6. The CDR3 covers 14 residues. The sample comprised PBMCs or T cells enriched from blood (not recorded which). The chain has TRBV5-1 and TRBJ1-1; TRBD1 agrees at 8 bases. This sequence originates from a woman in her sixties or seventies who had recovered from COVID-19. CDR3: CASRADRGDTEAFF. In DNA form, the CDR3 reads TGCGCCAGCAGAGCTGACAGGGGTGACACTGAAGCTTTCTTT.